The present TCR beta chain was sequenced within a study of blood T cell repertoires in COVID-19. Germline V gene sequence: CDR1 SGHAT, CDR2 FQNNGV. V gave up 5 bases and J gave up 7 bases, with 11 bases separating them. The CDR3 is 12 residues long. How the authors handled the data: Amplification with reference gene primers provided the estimates of nucleated cell counts. TCRdb's copy holds only in-frame clones and misses some; the assay was immunoSEQ multiplex PCR. The V and J calls and clone size come from that table; D and trimming were worked out from the DNA. Altogether just over 300,000 clones are present, roughly 85% being singletons, with the ten largest covering about 2%.

The sequenced sample was PBMCs or T cells enriched from blood (not recorded which). The chain is built from TRBV11-2 and TRBJ1-2; maybe TRBD1 (6 bases). The receptor was isolated from a man aged 30 to 39 who had recovered from COVID-19. The CDR3 region is CASSHREGGYTF. CDR3 DNA sequence: TGTGCCAGCAGCCACAGGGAAGGTGGCTACACCTTC.